Sequencing of this T cell receptor (beta chain) was carried out in a study of CD8+ T cells in alopecia areata. Overall study context: In an open-label trial, patients got 5 to 10 mg tofacitinib twice daily.

Specified treatment: oral pan-JAK inhibitor, 5-10 mg twice daily. In regard to this clone: Its cognate antigen is unknown.

Extracted from the samples, RNA was reverse transcribed into cDNA to serve as the sequencing template. Method: immunoSEQ multiplex PCR; TCRdb's copy keeps in-frame clones and lacks some. This sample has 110,000 or so clones, with roughly 50% found just once. CDR3 length: 14 amino acids. Germline V CDR1 and CDR2: SQVTM, ANQGSEA. The V and J ends lost 7 bases and 1 base, in that order; junction bases with no gene match: 4. Whole-study findings and limits: Since there was just one nonresponder, nobody can yet say how baseline CD8+ expansion ties to response. Compared with mice, patients displayed less clear TCR sharing, possibly for HLA-related reasons.

This chain connects TRBV29-1 to TRBJ1-4, with 9 bases identical to TRBD1. The sequencing here drew on CD4+ T cells sorted from blood, taken at week 24, from a patient treated with tofacitinib. The source is a human donor with alopecia areata. DNA of the CDR3: TGCAGCGGTTCGACAGGGGGAACTAATGAAAAACTGTTTTTT. The encoded protein is CSGSTGGTNEKLFF.